This TCR beta chain was sequenced in a study of T cells in Graves' hyperthyroidism and ophthalmopathy. The wider study: Peripheral blood samples were taken at initial diagnosis, prior to any treatment.

Study results and caveats: From stable hyperthyroidism, ophthalmopathy was separated by a 13 V-J model.

In its sample, this clonotype was seen many times. What it binds is unknown. Graves' hyperthyroidism is called stable when ophthalmopathy does not progress within 18 months. The authors obtained PBMCs from roughly 10 ml of fresh peripheral blood. The CDR3 loop spans 15 amino acids. Germline V lookup: CDR1 SGHRS, CDR2 YFSETQ. Trimming removed 4 bases from V and 5 bases from J, with 16 bases in between. Amplified TCR beta CDR3 regions came from RNA transcripts. First-round RT-PCR targeting the TCR CDR3 was performed with the HTBI primer set. MiXCR was run by TCRdb on the multiplex PCR reads, yielding one entry per CDR3 protein. Of about 510,000 distinct CDR3 sequences listed, approximately 15% were seen once; the top ten hold around 14%.

The receptor comes from a woman between 40 and 50 years old with Graves' hyperthyroidism. The sample taken for sequencing was blood. The V and J genes are TRBV5-1 and TRBJ2-1, with D possibly called TRBD1 or TRBD2 (6 bases each). The CDR3 DNA sequence: TGCGCCAGCAGCCCTTGGGGGGCGGAAAACAATGAGCAGTTCTTC. Residues: CASSPWGAENNEQFF.